The sample holds a few counts of the clone carrying this T cell receptor (beta chain). Its antigen remains unidentified. The ends were cut back, 3 bases at V and 4 bases at J, with 12 bases in the middle. This CDR3 region has 14 residues. Germline values: CDR1 SGDLS, CDR2 YYNGEE. This entry is derived from a study of T cell responses to AZD1222 COVID-19 vaccine. Overall study: Pooled together were second doses at about 4 or about 12 weeks.

General study points: Clonal diversity was possibly underestimated, and the donors were mostly white British, with more females.

The repertoire was sequenced with immunoSEQ multiplex PCR; TCRdb's copy has only in-frame clones and lacks some. The sample holds fewer than 110,000 clones, less than 90% seen once. This chain links TRBV9 with TRBJ2-3; no clear D gene. This receptor was obtained from an adult in good health. The input for sequencing was peripheral blood, taken on day 0 of AZD1222 vaccination. The CDR3 DNA follows: TGTGCCAGCAGCGAGGGCCCAGGCTCAGATACGCAGTATTTT. Protein: CASSEGPGSDTQYF.